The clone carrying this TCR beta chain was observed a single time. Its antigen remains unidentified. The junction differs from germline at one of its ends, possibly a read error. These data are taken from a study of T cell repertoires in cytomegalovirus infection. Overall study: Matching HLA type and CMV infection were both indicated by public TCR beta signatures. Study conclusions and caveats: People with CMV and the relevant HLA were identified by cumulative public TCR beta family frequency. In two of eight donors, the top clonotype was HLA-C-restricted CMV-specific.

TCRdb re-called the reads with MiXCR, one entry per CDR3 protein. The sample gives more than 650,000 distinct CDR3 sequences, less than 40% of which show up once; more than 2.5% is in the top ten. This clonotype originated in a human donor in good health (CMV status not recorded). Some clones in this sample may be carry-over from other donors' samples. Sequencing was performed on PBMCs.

CDR3 in amino acids: CSAINRGRDSNQAQHF. As DNA, the CDR3 is TGCAGTGCTATCAACAGGGGGCGCGATAGCAATCAGGCCCAGCATTTT. The V gene is TRBV20-1, the J gene TRBJ1-5, with TRBD1 identical over 9 bases. This CDR3 comprises 16 residues. The V gene's germline CDR1 is DFQATT and CDR2 SNEGSKA (reference sequence).